This T cell receptor (beta chain) was captured in a study of cytomegalovirus exposure and HLA in healthy donors. Looking at the study overall: The roughly 110 validation repertoires were produced on the same platform as the 700 or so repertoires of the first cohort. This was reported in a later analysis.

With 3 bases removed from V and 0 bases from J, the gap between germline ends came to 9 bases. The germline V gene encodes CDR1 SNHLY and CDR2 FYNNEI. There are 14 residues in the CDR3. The study's findings and limits: Subsequent analysis showed first-cohort TCR clusters tending to co-occur in more than 90 validation repertoires. TCR sequences were mostly rare, though some public TCRs occurred in many donors.

Sequenced by immunoSEQ multiplex PCR; TCRdb stores in-frame clones only, minus some. The sample lists 65,000 to 75,000 clones; 80% to 95% were seen once. With respect to this clone: Its antigen is unknown.

Sequenced material: PBMCs. The source is a man younger than 30 in good health and CMV-seropositive. The chain is built from TRBV2 and TRBJ2-7; a possible D gene is TRBD2 (6 bases). CDR3 sequence reads: CASSEGGFSYEQYF. The CDR3 DNA is TGTGCCAGCAGTGAGGGGGGATTCTCCTACGAGCAGTACTTC.